These T cell receptor beta chains were read from a single sample in a study of CD8 T cells in ankylosing spondylitis. TCRdb reanalysed the 5' RACE reads using MiXCR and keeps one entry per CDR3 protein. The sample shows 700,000 or so distinct CDR3 sequences, 15% to 20% of them seen only once. Sequenced sample: blood, either unsorted or a sorted T cell fraction (not recorded which). The source is a male donor with ankylosing spondylitis. The CDR3 runs from the conserved cysteine through the conserved F or W. A D gene is named only where the DNA matches it firmly. Expanded clones are given a class, and other clones once, few, many or no size at all.

j_call v_call clone_size d_call cdr3_aa cdr3_nt
TRBJ2-1 TRBV12-3/TRBV12-4 few - CASTFEGVSYNEQFF TGTGCCAGCACTTTCGAGGGGGTCTCCTACAATGAGCAGTTCTTC
TRBJ1-2 TRBV24-1 many - CATSDRTGTTYGYTF TGTGCCACCAGTGATCGTACCGGGACAACATATGGCTACACCTTC
TRBJ2-5 TRBV2 once - CASKDGLGEETQYF TGTGCCAGCAAGGACGGCCTGGGGGAAGAGACCCAGTACTTC
TRBJ2-7 TRBV28 few TRBD1 CASSRPGQGGEQYF TGTGCCAGCAGTCGACCGGGACAGGGGGGCGAGCAGTACTTC
TRBJ1-1 TRBV12-3/TRBV12-4 few - CASSTGGPLSTEAFF TGTGCCAGCAGTACCGGGGGACCTTTGAGCACTGAAGCTTTCTTT
TRBJ2-2 TRBV11-2 - - CASSRQARTNTGELFF TGTGCCAGCAGCCGACAGGCTAGGACGAACACCGGGGAGCTGTTTTTT
TRBJ1-1 TRBV4-3 few - CASSQALVLTEAFF TGCGCCAGCAGCCAAGCCCTTGTCCTTACTGAAGCTTTCTTT
TRBJ2-4 TRBV5-1 - - CASSLEPGGWGPVAKNIQYF TGCGCCAGCAGCTTGGAGCCAGGAGGATGGGGGCCAGTAGCCAAAAACATTCAGTACTTC
TRBJ2-5 TRBV5-1 few TRBD1 CASSWDSSQETQYF TGCGCCAGCAGCTGGGACAGTAGCCAAGAGACCCAGTACTTC
TRBJ2-7 TRBV29-1 few - CSVEDLAGQAGQYF TGCAGCGTTGAAGATCTGGCAGGCCAGGCGGGGCAGTACTTC
TRBJ2-2 TRBV25-1 - - CASQGQNTGELFF TGTGCCAGCCAGGGGCAAAACACCGGGGAGCTGTTTTTT
TRBJ2-5 TRBV20-1 few - CSARDPGARETQYF TGCAGTGCTAGAGATCCGGGGGCGCGGGAGACCCAGTACTTC
TRBJ2-5 TRBV9 - - CASSVATGETQYF TGTGCCAGCAGCGTAGCTACCGGGGAGACCCAGTACTTC
TRBJ1-1 TRBV4-1 - - CASSQAQGDNTEAFF TGCGCCAGCAGCCAAGCTCAGGGTGATAACACTGAAGCTTTCTTT
TRBJ2-7 TRBV6-6 few - CASSYARQDEQYF TGTGCCAGCAGTTACGCCAGGCAGGACGAGCAGTACTTC
TRBJ2-1 TRBV5-1 many - CASSPDYSYNEQFF TGCGCCAGCAGCCCCGACTACTCCTACAATGAGCAGTTCTTC
TRBJ2-1 TRBV4-1 - - CASSPIGSTYNEQFF TGCGCCAGCAGCCCGATCGGCTCCACGTACAATGAGCAGTTCTTC
TRBJ2-7 TRBV7-9 - TRBD2 CASSFGTSGSSYEQYF TGTGCCAGCAGCTTTGGGACTAGCGGGAGCTCCTACGAGCAGTACTTC
TRBJ1-2 TRBV5-1 - - CASSLGSDSAYGYTF TGCGCCAGCAGCTTGGGTTCCGACAGCGCCTATGGCTACACCTTC
TRBJ2-3 TRBV5-6 - TRBD2 CASSSWTSGLSSTDTQYF TGTGCCAGCAGTTCCTGGACTAGCGGGTTGTCGAGCACAGATACGCAGTATTTT
TRBJ2-7 TRBV7-2 - TRBD1 CASSTHPGQGYEQYF TGTGCCAGCAGCACACACCCGGGACAGGGCTACGAGCAGTACTTC
TRBJ2-1 TRBV5-1 - - CASSLPPGAGYNEQFF TGCGCCAGCAGCTTGCCCCCGGGGGCGGGGTACAATGAGCAGTTCTTC
TRBJ2-7 TRBV27 - - CASSSGLRGYEQYF TGTGCCAGCAGTTCGGGCTTAAGAGGCTACGAGCAGTACTTC
TRBJ2-1 TRBV7-9 - - CASSLWAMPNEQFF TGTGCCAGCAGCTTATGGGCGATGCCCAATGAGCAGTTCTTC
TRBJ2-5 TRBV4-1 few TRBD2 CASSQPAAGVQETQYF TGCGCCAGCAGCCAGCCAGCAGCGGGGGTACAAGAGACCCAGTACTTC
TRBJ2-2 TRBV18 - TRBD2 CASSPQGTSTGELFF TGTGCCAGCTCACCACAGGGGACTAGCACCGGGGAGCTGTTTTTT
TRBJ2-3 TRBV29-1 few - CSFAGDTQYF TGCAGCTTTGCTGGGGATACGCAGTATTTT
TRBJ2-5 TRBV5-1 - - CASRPDPGRLETQYF TGCGCCAGCAGACCGGACCCAGGGAGGCTAGAGACCCAGTACTTC
TRBJ1-1 TRBV29-1 - - CSVGLGLETEAFF TGCAGCGTTGGGTTGGGATTAGAGACTGAAGCTTTCTTT
TRBJ2-6 TRBV29-1 - - CSVEWGSGANVLTF TGCAGCGTTGAGTGGGGTTCAGGGGCCAACGTCCTGACTTTC
TRBJ1-2 TRBV11-2 few TRBD1 CASSLDYRGGYTF TGTGCCAGCAGCTTAGATTACAGGGGTGGCTACACCTTC
TRBJ1-1 TRBV7-6 - - CASSPVGVLGTTEAFF TGTGCCAGCAGCCCAGTAGGGGTTCTAGGGACCACTGAAGCTTTCTTT
TRBJ2-7 TRBV7-9 - TRBD1 CASSSSDRGPSYEQYF TGTGCCAGCAGCTCCTCCGACAGGGGCCCCTCCTACGAGCAGTACTTC
TRBJ2-7 TRBV2 - - CASAQYEQYF TGTGCCAGTGCACAGTACGAGCAGTACTTC
TRBJ2-7 TRBV5-1 - TRBD2 CASSSPLAGAYEQYF TGCGCCAGCAGCTCCCCACTAGCGGGAGCATACGAGCAGTACTTC
TRBJ2-7 TRBV4-1 few TRBD2 CASSQGTSGSQEQYF TGCGCCAGCAGCCAAGGGACTAGCGGGAGTCAAGAGCAGTACTTC
TRBJ1-4 TRBV5-1 few TRBD1 CASSFQGTDSQKLFF TGCGCCAGCAGCTTCCAAGGGACAGATTCTCAAAAACTGTTTTTT
TRBJ2-7 TRBV20-1 many TRBD1 CSARDSTYEQYF TGCAGTGCTCGGGACAGTACCTACGAGCAGTACTTC
TRBJ2-7 TRBV12-3/TRBV12-4 few TRBD1 CASRPTGTGESRQYF TGTGCCAGCAGACCTACCGGGACAGGGGAGAGTCGGCAGTACTTC
TRBJ2-1 TRBV12-3/TRBV12-4 - - CASSLWGGVEQFF TGTGCCAGCAGTTTGTGGGGGGGCGTTGAGCAGTTCTTC
TRBJ2-3 TRBV20-1 - TRBD1 CCASRTGGFEGGSDTQYF TGCTGTGCTAGTAGGACAGGGGGATTTGAAGGGGGATCGGATACGCAGTATTTT
TRBJ2-5 TRBV15 few TRBD2 CATRDGGTGETQYF TGTGCCACCAGGGACGGGGGGACGGGGGAGACCCAGTACTTC
TRBJ2-7 TRBV27 many - CASSLGQTYEQYF TGTGCCAGCAGTTTAGGGCAGACCTACGAGCAGTACTTC
TRBJ2-5 TRBV27 few - CASSPSSGLGETQYF TGTGCCAGCAGTCCCTCTTCCGGGTTGGGGGAGACCCAGTACTTC
TRBJ2-7 TRBV28 - - CASSTTSTRIPYEQYF TGTGCCAGCAGTACCACCTCAACCAGGATCCCCTACGAGCAGTACTTC
TRBJ1-4 TRBV20-1 few - CSARDSAVANEKLFF TGCAGTGCTAGAGATTCGGCGGTGGCTAATGAAAAACTGTTTTTT
TRBJ2-3 TRBV7-8 few TRBD1 CASSLEWGQGGFTDTQYF TGTGCCAGCAGCTTAGAATGGGGACAGGGTGGGTTCACAGATACGCAGTATTTT
TRBJ2-4 TRBV9 few - CASSPDLNIQYF TGTGCCAGCAGCCCGGACCTAAACATTCAGTACTTC
TRBJ2-7 TRBV4-2 few - CASSQPGLPYEQYF TGTGCCAGCAGCCAACCGGGACTGCCCTACGAGCAGTACTTC